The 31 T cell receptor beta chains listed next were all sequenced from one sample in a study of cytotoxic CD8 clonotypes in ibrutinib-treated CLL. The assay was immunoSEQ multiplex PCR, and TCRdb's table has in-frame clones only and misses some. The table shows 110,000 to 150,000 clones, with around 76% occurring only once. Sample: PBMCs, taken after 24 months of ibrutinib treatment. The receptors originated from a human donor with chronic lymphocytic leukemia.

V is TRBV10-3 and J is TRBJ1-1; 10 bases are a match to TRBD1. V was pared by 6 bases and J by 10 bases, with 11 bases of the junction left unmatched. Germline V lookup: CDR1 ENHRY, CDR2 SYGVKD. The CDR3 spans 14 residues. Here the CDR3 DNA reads TGTGCCATCAGCCCCGGGACAGGGGCCTTAGTAGCTTTCTTT. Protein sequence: CAISPGTGALVAFF.

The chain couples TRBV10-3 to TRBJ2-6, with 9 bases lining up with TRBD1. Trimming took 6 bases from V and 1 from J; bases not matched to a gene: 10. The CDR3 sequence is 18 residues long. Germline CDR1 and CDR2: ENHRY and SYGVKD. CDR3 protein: CAISRQGGPSSGANVLTF. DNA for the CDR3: TGTGCCATCAGCCGACAGGGGGGCCCCTCTTCTGGGGCCAACGTCCTGACTTTC.

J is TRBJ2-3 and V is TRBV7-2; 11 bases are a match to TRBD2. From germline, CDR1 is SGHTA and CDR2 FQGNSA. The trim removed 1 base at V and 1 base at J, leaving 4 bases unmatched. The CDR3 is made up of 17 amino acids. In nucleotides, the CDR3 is TGTGCCAGCAGCTTAGGGGCACTAGCGGGGGGCACAGATACGCAGTATTTT. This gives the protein CASSLGALAGGTDTQYF.

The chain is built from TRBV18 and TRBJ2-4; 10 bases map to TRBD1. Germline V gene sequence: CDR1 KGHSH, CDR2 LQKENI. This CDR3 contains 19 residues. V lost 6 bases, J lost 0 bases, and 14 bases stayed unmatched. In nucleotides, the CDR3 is TGTGCCAGCTCGGCCGGACAGGGGGACCTCGGATTAGCCAAAAACATTCAGTACTTC. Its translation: CASSAGQGDLGLAKNIQYF.

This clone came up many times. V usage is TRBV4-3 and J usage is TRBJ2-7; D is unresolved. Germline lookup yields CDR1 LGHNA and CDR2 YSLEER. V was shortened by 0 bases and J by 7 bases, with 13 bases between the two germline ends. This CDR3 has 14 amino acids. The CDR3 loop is CASSQDFSWREQYF. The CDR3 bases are TGCGCCAGCAGCCAAGATTTTTCCTGGCGTGAGCAGTACTTC.

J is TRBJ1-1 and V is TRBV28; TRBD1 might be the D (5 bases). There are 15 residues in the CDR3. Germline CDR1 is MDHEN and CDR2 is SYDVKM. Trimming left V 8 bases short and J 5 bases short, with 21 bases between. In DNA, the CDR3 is TGTGCCAGCCTAAGTGGGGCCCAGGGAGATACTGAAGCTTTCTTT. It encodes CASLSGAQGDTEAFF.

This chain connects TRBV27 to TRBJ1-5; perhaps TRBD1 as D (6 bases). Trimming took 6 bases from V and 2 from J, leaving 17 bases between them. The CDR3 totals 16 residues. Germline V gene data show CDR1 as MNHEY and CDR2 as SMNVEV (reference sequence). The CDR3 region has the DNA TGTGCCAGCAGAGAGTGGGCGGACAGCCGCAATCAGCCCCAGCATTTT. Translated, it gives CASREWADSRNQPQHF.

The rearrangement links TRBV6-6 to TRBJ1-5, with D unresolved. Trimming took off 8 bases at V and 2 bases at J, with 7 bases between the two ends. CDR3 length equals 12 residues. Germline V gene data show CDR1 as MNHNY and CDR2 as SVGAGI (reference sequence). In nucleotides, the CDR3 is TGTGCCAGCGGGCAGGGCAATCAGCCCCAGCATTTT. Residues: CASGQGNQPQHF.

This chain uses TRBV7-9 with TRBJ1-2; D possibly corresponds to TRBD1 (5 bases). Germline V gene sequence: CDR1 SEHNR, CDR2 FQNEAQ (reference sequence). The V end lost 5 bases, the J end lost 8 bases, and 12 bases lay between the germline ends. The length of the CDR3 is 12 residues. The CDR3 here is CASSAGGLGYTF. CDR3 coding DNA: TGTGCCAGCAGCGCCGGGGGTCTGGGCTACACCTTC.

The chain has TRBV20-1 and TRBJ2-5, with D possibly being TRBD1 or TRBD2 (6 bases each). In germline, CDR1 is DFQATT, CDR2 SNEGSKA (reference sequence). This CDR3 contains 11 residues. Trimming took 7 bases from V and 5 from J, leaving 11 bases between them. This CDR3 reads CSVGGRETQYF. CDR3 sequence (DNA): TGCAGTGTAGGGGGGCGGGAGACCCAGTACTTC.

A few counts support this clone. CDR3 residues: CASSPRDIPPEAFF. The CDR3 nucleotides are TGTGCCAGCAGCCCCCGGGACATCCCCCCTGAAGCTTTCTTT. The chain carries TRBV21-1 and TRBJ1-1; the DNA was not compared with TRBD1, the D call given in the table. TRBV21-1 is a pseudogene. The CDR3 loop spans 14 amino acids.

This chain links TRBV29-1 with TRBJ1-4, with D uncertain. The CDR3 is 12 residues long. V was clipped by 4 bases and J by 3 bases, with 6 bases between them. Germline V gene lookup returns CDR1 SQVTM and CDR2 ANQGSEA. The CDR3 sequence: CSVGGSNEKLFF. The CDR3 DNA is TGCAGCGTTGGTGGCTCTAATGAAAAACTGTTTTTT. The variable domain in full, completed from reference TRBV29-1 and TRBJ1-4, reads SAVISQKPSRDICQRGTSLTIQCQVDSQVTMMFWYRQQPGQSLTLIATANQGSEATYESGFVIDKFPISRPNLTFSTLTVSNMSPEDSSIYLCSVGGSNEKLFFGSGTQLSVL.

CDR3 region: CASSYGDTEWGEQFF. DNA of the CDR3: TGTGCCAGCAGTTACGGGGACACCGAGTGGGGTGAGCAGTTCTTC. The V call is TRBV6-6, the J call TRBJ2-1; weak D call: TRBD1 (6 bases). Trimming took 2 bases from V and 9 from J, leaving 17 bases between them. The CDR3 covers 15 residues. Germline loops: CDR1 MNHNY, CDR2 SVGAGI (reference sequence).

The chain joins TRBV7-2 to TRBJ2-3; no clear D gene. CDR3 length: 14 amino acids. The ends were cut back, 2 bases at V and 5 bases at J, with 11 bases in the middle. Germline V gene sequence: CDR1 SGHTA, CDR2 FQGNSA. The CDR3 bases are TGTGCCAGCAGCTTACTCCCCGGCCGAGATACGCAGTATTTT. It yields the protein CASSLLPGRDTQYF.

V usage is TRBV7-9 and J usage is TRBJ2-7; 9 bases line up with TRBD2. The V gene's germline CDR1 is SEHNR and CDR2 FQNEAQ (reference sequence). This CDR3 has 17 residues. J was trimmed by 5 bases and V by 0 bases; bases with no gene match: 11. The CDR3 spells CASSLAAGGGSLDEQYF. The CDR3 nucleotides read TGTGCCAGCAGCTTAGCGGCGGGAGGGGGGTCCCTGGACGAGCAGTACTTC.

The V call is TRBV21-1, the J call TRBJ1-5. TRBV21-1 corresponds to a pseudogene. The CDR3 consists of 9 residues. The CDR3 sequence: CAAGWAQHF. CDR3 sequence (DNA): TGTGCCGCCGGTTGGGCCCAGCATTTT.

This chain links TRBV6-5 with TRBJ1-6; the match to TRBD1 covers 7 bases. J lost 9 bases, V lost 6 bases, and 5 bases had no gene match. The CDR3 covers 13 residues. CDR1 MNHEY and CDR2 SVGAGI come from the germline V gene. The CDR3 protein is CASSKGAGSPLHF. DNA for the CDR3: TGTGCCAGCAGCAAGGGGGCTGGTTCACCCCTCCACTTT.

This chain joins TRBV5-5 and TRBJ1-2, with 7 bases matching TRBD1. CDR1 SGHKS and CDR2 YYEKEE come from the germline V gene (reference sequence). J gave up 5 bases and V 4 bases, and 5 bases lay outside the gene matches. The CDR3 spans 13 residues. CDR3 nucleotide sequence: TGTGCCAGCAGCCGACAGGGAGAATATGGCTACACCTTC. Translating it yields CASSRQGEYGYTF.

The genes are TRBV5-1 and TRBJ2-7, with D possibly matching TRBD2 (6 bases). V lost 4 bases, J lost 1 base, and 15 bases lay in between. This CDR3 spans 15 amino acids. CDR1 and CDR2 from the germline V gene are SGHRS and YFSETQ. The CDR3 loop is CASSPGGAGSYEQYF. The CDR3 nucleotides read TGCGCCAGCAGCCCTGGCGGGGCAGGGTCCTACGAGCAGTACTTC.

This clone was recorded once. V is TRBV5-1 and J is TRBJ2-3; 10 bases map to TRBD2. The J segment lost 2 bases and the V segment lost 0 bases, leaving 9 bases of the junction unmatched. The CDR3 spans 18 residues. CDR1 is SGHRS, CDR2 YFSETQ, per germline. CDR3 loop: CASSLVSLAGAYTDTQYF. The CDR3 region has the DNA TGCGCCAGCAGCTTGGTGTCGCTAGCGGGAGCCTACACAGATACGCAGTATTTT.

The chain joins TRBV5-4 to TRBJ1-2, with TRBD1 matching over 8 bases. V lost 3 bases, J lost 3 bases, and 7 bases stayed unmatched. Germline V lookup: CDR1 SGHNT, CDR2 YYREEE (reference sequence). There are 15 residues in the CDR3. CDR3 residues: CASSSRTGFDYGYTF. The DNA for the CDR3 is TGTGCCAGCAGCTCGCGGACAGGGTTCGACTATGGCTACACCTTC.

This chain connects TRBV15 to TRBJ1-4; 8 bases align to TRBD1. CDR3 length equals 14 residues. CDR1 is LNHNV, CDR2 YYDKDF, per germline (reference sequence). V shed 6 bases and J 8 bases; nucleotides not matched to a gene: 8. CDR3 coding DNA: TGTGCCACCAGAATGACAGGGGAGGGAGAAAAACTGTTTTTT. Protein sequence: CATRMTGEGEKLFF.

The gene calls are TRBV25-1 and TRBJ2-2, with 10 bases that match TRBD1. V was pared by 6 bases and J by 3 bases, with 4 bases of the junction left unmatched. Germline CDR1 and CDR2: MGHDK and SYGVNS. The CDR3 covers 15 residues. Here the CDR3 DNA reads TGTGCCAGCAGAACCGGGACAGGGGACACCGGGGAGCTGTTTTTT. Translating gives CASRTGTGDTGELFF. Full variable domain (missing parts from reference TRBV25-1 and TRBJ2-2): EADIYQTPRYLVIGTGKKITLECSQTMGHDKMYWYQQDPGMELHLIHYSYGVNSTEKGDLSSESTVSRIRTEHFPLTLESARPSHTSQYLCASRTGTGDTGELFFGEGSRLTVL.

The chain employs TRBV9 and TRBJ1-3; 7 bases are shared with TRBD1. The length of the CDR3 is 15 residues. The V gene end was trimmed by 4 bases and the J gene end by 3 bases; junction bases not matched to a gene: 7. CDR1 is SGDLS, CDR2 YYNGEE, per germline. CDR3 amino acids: CASSTRGQFGNTIYF. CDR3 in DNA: TGTGCCAGCAGCACCAGGGGACAGTTTGGAAACACCATATATTTT.

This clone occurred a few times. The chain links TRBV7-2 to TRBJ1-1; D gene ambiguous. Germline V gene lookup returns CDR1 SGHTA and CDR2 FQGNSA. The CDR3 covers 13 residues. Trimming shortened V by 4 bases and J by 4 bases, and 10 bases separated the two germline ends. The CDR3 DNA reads TGTGCCAGCAGCTCCCGTGTGGCCACTGAAGCTTTCTTT. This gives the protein CASSSRVATEAFF.

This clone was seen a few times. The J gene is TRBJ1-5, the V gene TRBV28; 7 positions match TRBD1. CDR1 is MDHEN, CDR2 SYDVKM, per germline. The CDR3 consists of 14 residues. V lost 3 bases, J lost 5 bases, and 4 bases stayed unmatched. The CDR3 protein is CASSLGTEYQPQHF. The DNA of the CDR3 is TGTGCCAGCAGTTTGGGGACAGAATATCAGCCCCAGCATTTT.

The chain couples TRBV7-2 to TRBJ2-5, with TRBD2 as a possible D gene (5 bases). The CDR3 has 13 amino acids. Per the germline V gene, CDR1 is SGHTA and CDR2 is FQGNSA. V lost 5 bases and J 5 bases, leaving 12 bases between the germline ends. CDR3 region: CASSVTSGETQYF. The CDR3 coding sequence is TGTGCCAGCAGCGTCACTAGTGGGGAGACCCAGTACTTC.

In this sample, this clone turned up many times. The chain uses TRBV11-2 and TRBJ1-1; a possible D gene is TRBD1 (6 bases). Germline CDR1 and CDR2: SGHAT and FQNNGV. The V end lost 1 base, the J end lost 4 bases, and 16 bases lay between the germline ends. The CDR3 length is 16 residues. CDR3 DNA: TGTGCCAGCAGCTTAGGGTACAGGGAGGAGGGCACTGAAGCTTTCTTT. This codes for CASSLGYREEGTEAFF. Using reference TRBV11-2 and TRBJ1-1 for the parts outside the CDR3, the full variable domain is EAGVAQSPRYKIIEKRQSVAFWCNPISGHATLYWYQQILGQGPKLLIQFQNNGVVDDSQLPKDRFSAERLKGVDSTLKIQPAKLEDSAVYLCASSLGYREEGTEAFFGQGTRLTVV.

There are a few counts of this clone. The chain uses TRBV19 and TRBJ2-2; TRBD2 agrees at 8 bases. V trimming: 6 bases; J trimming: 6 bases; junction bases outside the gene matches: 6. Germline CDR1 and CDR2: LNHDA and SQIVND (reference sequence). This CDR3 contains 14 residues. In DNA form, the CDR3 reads TGTGCCAGTAGGGGGACTAGTGTATCCGGGGAGCTGTTTTTT. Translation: CASRGTSVSGELFF.

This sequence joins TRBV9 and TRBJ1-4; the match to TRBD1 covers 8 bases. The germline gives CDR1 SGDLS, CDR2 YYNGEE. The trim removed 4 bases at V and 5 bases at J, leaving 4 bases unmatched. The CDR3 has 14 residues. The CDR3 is CASSPTGENEKLFF. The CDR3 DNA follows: TGTGCCAGCAGCCCGACAGGGGAGAATGAAAAACTGTTTTTT.

In DNA form, the CDR3 reads TGTGCCAGCAGCTCCCAACCGAACCCGGGGCCCACAGATACGCAGTATTTT. Amino acid sequence: CASSSQPNPGPTDTQYF. This sequence joins TRBV13 and TRBJ2-3; the D call may be TRBD1 or TRBD2 (5 bases each). Germline lookup yields CDR1 PRHDT and CDR2 FYEKMQ (reference sequence). This CDR3 has 17 residues. The V gene lost 4 bases and the J gene lost 2 bases, with 19 bases spanning the gap.